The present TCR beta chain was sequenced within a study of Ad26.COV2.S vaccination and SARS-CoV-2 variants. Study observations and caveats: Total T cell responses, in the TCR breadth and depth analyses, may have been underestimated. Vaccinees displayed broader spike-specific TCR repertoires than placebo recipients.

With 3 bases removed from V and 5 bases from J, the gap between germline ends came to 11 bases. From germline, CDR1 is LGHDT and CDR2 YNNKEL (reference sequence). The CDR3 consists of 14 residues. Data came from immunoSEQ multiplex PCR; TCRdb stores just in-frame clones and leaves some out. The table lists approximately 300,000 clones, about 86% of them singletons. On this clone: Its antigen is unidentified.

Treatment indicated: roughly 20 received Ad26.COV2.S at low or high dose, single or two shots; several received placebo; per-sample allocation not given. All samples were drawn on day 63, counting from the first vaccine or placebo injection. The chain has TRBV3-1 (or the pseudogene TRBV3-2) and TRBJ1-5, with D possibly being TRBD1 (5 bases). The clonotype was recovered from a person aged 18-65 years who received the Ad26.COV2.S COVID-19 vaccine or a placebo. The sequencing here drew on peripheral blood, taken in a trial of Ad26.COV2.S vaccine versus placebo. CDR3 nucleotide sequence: TGTGCCAGCAGCCACAGGGCCAGGGATCAGCCCCAGCATTTT. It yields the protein CASSHRARDQPQHF.